This T cell receptor (beta chain) was recovered during a study of T cells after yellow fever vaccination. On the study more broadly: Libraries from low-cell-number fractions were prepared with the SMART-Seq v4 Ultra Low Input RNA kit. Study results and limitations: Clones from primary vaccination mostly reappeared after the booster (around 96% CD4, approximately 86% CD8).

CDR3 length equals 16 residues. In germline, CDR1 is SGHAT, CDR2 FQNNGV. V lost 0 bases and J 2 bases, leaving 12 bases between the germline ends. TCR cDNA, made by 5'RACE template switching, carried an added universal primer site and UMIs. TCRdb analysed the 5' RACE reads with MiXCR anew, one entry per CDR3 protein. The table shows hundreds of thousands of distinct CDR3 sequences, with 15% to 20% occurring only once. As concerns this clonotype: The antigen remains unidentified.

J is TRBJ2-3 and V is TRBV11-2; D unresolved. The source was PBMCs, collected 15 days after the yellow fever booster vaccination. This sequence was found in a man under 40 who received the YFV17D yellow fever vaccine. The CDR3 is CASSLEGGAYTDTQYF. The CDR3 region has the DNA TGTGCCAGCAGCTTAGAGGGCGGAGCTTACACAGATACGCAGTATTTT.